This entry lists 8 T cell receptor beta chains sequenced from one sample in a study of a mutant IDH1 vaccine in newly diagnosed glioma. Sequencing used immunoSEQ multiplex PCR; TCRdb keeps in-frame clones, though not all of them. The data hold 25,000 to 40,000 clones, with around 80% observed a single time. The time point: week 11, during vaccination. It was 300 ug of mutant IDH1 20-mer peptide that made up each vaccine dose, given with topical imiquimod. These receptors have no known antigen. The material sequenced was PBMCs, taken from a glioma patient whose treatment included an IDH1 peptide vaccine. All receptors derive from a man aged 30-40 years with glioma.

This clone turned up a few times. CDR3 loop: CASSPRGNTIYF. CDR3 nucleotides: TGTGCCAGCAGCCCCAGGGGAAACACCATATATTTT. The chain combines TRBV7-8 with TRBJ1-3; D is unresolved. The V gene's germline CDR1 is SGHVS and CDR2 FQNEAQ. The CDR3 totals 12 residues. V was pared by 5 bases and J by 4 bases, with 6 bases between. Looking up the rest from reference TRBV7-8 and TRBJ1-3 gives the full variable domain: GAGVSQSPRYKVAKRGQDVALRCDPISGHVSLFWYQQALGQGPEFLTYFQNEAQLDKSGLPSDRFFAERPEGSVSTLKIQRTQQEDSAVYLCASSPRGNTIYFGEGSWLTVV.

J is TRBJ1-3 and V is TRBV19, with unresolved D. Trimming removed 5 bases from V and 0 bases from J, with 5 bases in between. Per the germline V gene, CDR1 is LNHDA and CDR2 is SQIVND (reference sequence). CDR3 size: 13 residues. CDR3 DNA: TGTGCCAGTAGTCACCGCTCTGGAAACACCATATATTTT. Translating it yields CASSHRSGNTIYF.

This chain joins TRBV10-2 and TRBJ2-1, with 7 bases that match TRBD2. In germline, CDR1 is WSHSY, CDR2 SAAADI. The trim removed 7 bases at V and 4 bases at J, leaving 13 bases unmatched. The CDR3 sequence is 16 residues long. As DNA, the CDR3 is TGCGCCAGCATCCGAGAGCGGGAACCCTCTTACAATGAGCAGTTCTTC. As protein: CASIREREPSYNEQFF.

V and J are TRBV5-1 and TRBJ1-6; D is possibly TRBD1 (5 bases). The ends were cut back, 3 bases at V and 8 bases at J, with 12 bases in the middle. The germline V gene has CDR1 SGHRS and CDR2 YFSETQ. The CDR3 extends over 14 amino acids. Written as DNA, the CDR3 is TGCGCCAGCAGCTCCGCCCAAGGGGATTCACCCCTCCACTTT. Translating it yields CASSSAQGDSPLHF.

This clone was recorded a few times. The chain uses TRBV4-1 and TRBJ2-7; tentative D call: TRBD1 (6 bases). The CDR3 is 14 residues long. The germline V gene encodes CDR1 MGHRA and CDR2 YSYEKL. Trimming stripped 2 bases from V and 2 bases from J, with 10 bases between. CDR3: CASSQRQDTYEQYF. CDR3 nucleotide sequence: TGCGCCAGCAGCCAACGACAGGACACCTACGAGCAGTACTTC.

The chain joins TRBV7-8 to TRBJ2-7, with D perhaps assigned TRBD1 or TRBD2 (5 bases each). Trimming left V 4 bases short and J 4 bases short, with 23 bases between. This CDR3 region has 17 residues. CDR1 is SGHVS and CDR2 is FQNEAQ in the germline V gene. This CDR3 reads CASSSGRTEGLTYEQYF. CDR3 coding DNA: TGTGCCAGCAGCTCCGGACGGACTGAGGGGCTCACGTACGAGCAGTACTTC.

The chain uses TRBV4-3 and TRBJ1-5; D unclear. Trimming took off 0 bases at V and 6 bases at J, with 6 bases between the two ends. CDR1 is LGHNA, CDR2 YSLEER, per germline. The CDR3 sequence is 13 residues long. CDR3 residues: CASSQDHRQPQHF. Here the CDR3 DNA reads TGCGCCAGCAGCCAAGACCATCGTCAGCCCCAGCATTTT.

The chain recombines TRBV2 with TRBJ2-2, with D possibly TRBD2 on 7 matching bases. CDR1 and CDR2 from the germline V gene are SNHLY and FYNNEI. This CDR3 has 12 residues. V was trimmed by 8 bases and J by 7 bases, leaving 11 bases between them. DNA of the CDR3: TGTGCCAGCGGGGGGGCCGTCGGGGAGCTGTTTTTT. Translating gives CASGGAVGELFF. Combining the CDR3 with reference TRBV2 and TRBJ2-2 gives the whole variable domain EPEVTQTPSHQVTQMGQEVILRCVPISNHLYFYWYRQILGQKVEFLVSFYNNEISEKSEIFDDQFSVERPDGSNFTLKIRSTKLEDSAMYFCASGGAVGELFFGEGSRLTVL.